The clone carrying this T cell receptor (beta chain) was observed a handful of times. A much larger clonotype is one base distant, so this may be a read error. The source of the sample is a study of T-cell reconstitution after alpha-beta-depleted transplantation in children. Unique molecular identifiers were incorporated during preparation of the TCRbeta library. TCRdb independently ran MiXCR on the PCR reads; one entry per CDR3 protein. The sample consists of some 600,000 distinct CDR3 sequences, approximately 17% of them appearing once. Trimming took off 6 bases at V and 1 base at J, with 9 bases between the two ends. There are 13 residues in the CDR3.

This receptor was identified in a human donor who donated a stem cell graft to a child with acute myeloid leukemia. The material sequenced was PBMCs from the stem cell graft donor, taken from the stem cell graft. This rearrangement joins TRBV12-3 or TRBV12-4 to TRBJ1-1; D possibly corresponds to TRBD1 (5 bases). CDR3 sequence reads: CASRSDRNTEAFF. In nucleotides, the CDR3 is TGTGCCAGCAGATCTGACAGGAACACTGAAGCTTTCTTT.